This T cell receptor beta chain was found in a study of technical replicates of blood from a handful of donors. Trimming removed 0 bases from V and 9 bases from J, with 6 bases in between. The CDR3 consists of 11 residues. The V gene's germline CDR1 is DFQATT and CDR2 SNEGSKA (reference sequence). Produced via immunoSEQ multiplex PCR; TCRdb's table is partial and in-frame only. The sample has some 54,000 clones, over 85% seen once. The sequenced material came from PBMCs. The rearrangement joins TRBV20-1 to TRBJ2-1, with D possibly being TRBD1 (5 bases). The origin of this receptor is a human donor in good health. Some clones in this sample may be carry-over from other donors' samples. In DNA form, the CDR3 reads TGCAGTGCTAGAGACAGGGCTGAGCAGTTCTTC. It encodes CSARDRAEQFF.